One sample yielded the 10 T cell receptor beta chains listed below, sequenced in a study of T cell responses to AZD1222 COVID-19 vaccine. Profiled with immunoSEQ multiplex PCR; TCRdb holds only in-frame clones, not every one. The sample lists over 150,000 clones, just over 85% occurring once. Specimen: peripheral blood, collected 28 days after the second AZD1222 dose. The receptor source for this set is an adult who received the AZD1222 COVID-19 vaccine.

The chain employs TRBV30 and TRBJ2-7, with D possibly being TRBD2 (5 bases). The CDR3 has 10 residues. Germline lookup yields CDR1 GTSNPN and CDR2 SVGIG (reference sequence). Between the trimmed V and J ends, which lost 5 bases and 7 bases, there was a span of 9 bases. The CDR3 DNA reads as TGTGCCTGGGGACTTGAGGAGCAGTACTTC. It translates to CAWGLEEQYF.

This clone appeared a single time. The genes are TRBV19 and TRBJ1-1; no definite D call. Germline V lookup: CDR1 LNHDA, CDR2 SQIVND (reference sequence). Deletions cut 8 bases from V and 3 bases from J, with 10 bases between. The CDR3 runs 12 residues. The CDR3 protein is CASGSRDTEAFF. The CDR3, as DNA: TGTGCCAGTGGTTCAAGGGACACTGAAGCTTTCTTT.

The gene calls are TRBV18 and TRBJ1-2, with TRBD1 identical over 10 bases. In germline, CDR1 is KGHSH, CDR2 LQKENI. CDR3 length equals 17 residues. Trimming took 5 bases from V and 1 from J; bases not matched to a gene: 10. Here the CDR3 DNA reads TGTGCCAGCTCATCGTCCGGGACAGGGGCAGTTAACTATGGCTACACCTTC. Residues: CASSSSGTGAVNYGYTF.

There are a few counts of this clone. The V and J genes are TRBV29-1 and TRBJ2-7; TRBD1 agrees at 7 bases. The CDR3 has 15 amino acids. Germline V CDR1 and CDR2: SQVTM, ANQGSEA. With 3 bases clipped from V and 0 bases from J, the junction kept 8 bases outside the gene matches. The CDR3: CSVDGSGGSSYEQYF. CDR3 sequence (DNA): TGCAGCGTTGATGGGTCAGGGGGAAGCTCCTACGAGCAGTACTTC.

The chain has TRBV6-5 and TRBJ2-2, with TRBD2 matching over 8 bases. Trimming at V came to 7 bases and at J to 6 bases, leaving 10 bases not matched to a gene. In germline, CDR1 is MNHEY, CDR2 SVGAGI. This CDR3 has 15 residues. CDR3 loop: CASIIRGGQSGELFF. The CDR3 nucleotides are TGTGCCAGCATTATACGGGGGGGGCAGTCCGGGGAGCTGTTTTTT.

Here the CDR3 DNA reads TGTGCCAGCAGTGACCCGGCCCAGGGGGGCTACACCTTC. This translates into CASSDPAQGGYTF. The V gene is TRBV6-4, the J gene TRBJ1-2, with D possibly being TRBD1 (6 bases). V dropped 2 bases and J dropped 8 bases, with 12 bases sitting between them. This CDR3 has 13 residues. Per the germline V gene, CDR1 is MRHNA and CDR2 is SNTAGT.

The gene calls are TRBV30 and TRBJ2-7; 10 bases match TRBD1. CDR1 is GTSNPN and CDR2 is SVGIG in the germline V gene (reference sequence). With 4 bases clipped from V and 8 bases from J, the junction kept 11 bases outside the gene matches. The CDR3 length is 14 residues. CDR3 nucleotides: TGTGCCTGGACCGTCGGGACAGGGGTAGGTAAGCAGTACTTC. Its protein is CAWTVGTGVGKQYF.

The chain uses TRBV28 and TRBJ1-1; TRBD1 matches at 10 bases. The CDR3 extends over 15 amino acids. Germline CDR1 is MDHEN and CDR2 is SYDVKM. The V gene end was trimmed by 2 bases and the J gene end by 5 bases; junction bases not matched to a gene: 5. CDR3 nucleotides: TGTGCCAGCAGTTTACGACAGGGGGCGCGAACTGAAGCTTTCTTT. Protein sequence: CASSLRQGARTEAFF.

Turning to this clone: The junction and the germline gene differ at one end; a read error may be behind it. The gene calls are TRBV2 and TRBJ1-3, with D perhaps matching TRBD1 (5 bases). In germline, CDR1 is SNHLY, CDR2 FYNNEI. The CDR3 totals 16 residues. For the CDR3, the DNA is TGTGCCAGCAGCGAAGGCGACAGAAGCTCTGGAAACACCATATATTTT. Translated, it gives CASSEGDRSSGNTIYF.

V gene TRBV7-3 combines with J gene TRBJ2-3, with TRBD2 matching 9 bases. V gave up 3 bases and J gave up 3 bases; unmatched junction bases: 10. The CDR3 has 17 amino acids. Germline CDR1 SGHTA, CDR2 FQGTGA. CDR3 DNA sequence: TGTGCCAGCAGCTTCCCTCGGGCGGGGGGGCAGACAGATACGCAGTATTTT. This translates into CASSFPRAGGQTDTQYF.